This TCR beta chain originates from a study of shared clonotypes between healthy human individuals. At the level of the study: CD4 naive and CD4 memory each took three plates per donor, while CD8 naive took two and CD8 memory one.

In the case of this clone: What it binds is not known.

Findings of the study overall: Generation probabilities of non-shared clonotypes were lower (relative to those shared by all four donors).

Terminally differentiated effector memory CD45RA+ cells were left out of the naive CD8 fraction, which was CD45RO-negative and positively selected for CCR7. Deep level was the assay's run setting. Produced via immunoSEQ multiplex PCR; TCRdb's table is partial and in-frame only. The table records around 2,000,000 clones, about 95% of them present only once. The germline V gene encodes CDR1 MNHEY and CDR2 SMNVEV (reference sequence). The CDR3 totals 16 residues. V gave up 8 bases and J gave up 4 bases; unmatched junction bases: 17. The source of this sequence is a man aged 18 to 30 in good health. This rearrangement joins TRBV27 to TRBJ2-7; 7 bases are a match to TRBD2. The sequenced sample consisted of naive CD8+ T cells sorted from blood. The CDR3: CASRVGGTTDRYEQYF. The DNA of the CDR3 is TGTGCCAGCCGAGTGGGAGGGACTACGGATAGATACGAGCAGTACTTC.